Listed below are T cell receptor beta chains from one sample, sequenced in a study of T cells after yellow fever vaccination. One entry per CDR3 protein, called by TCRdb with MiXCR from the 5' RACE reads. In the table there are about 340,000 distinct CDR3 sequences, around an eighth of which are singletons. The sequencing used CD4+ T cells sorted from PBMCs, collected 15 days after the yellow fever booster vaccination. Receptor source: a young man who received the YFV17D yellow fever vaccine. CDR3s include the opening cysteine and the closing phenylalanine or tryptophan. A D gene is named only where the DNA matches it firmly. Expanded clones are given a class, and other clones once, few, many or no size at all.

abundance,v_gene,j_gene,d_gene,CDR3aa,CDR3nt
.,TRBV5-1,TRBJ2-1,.,CASSPALGIEQFF,TGCGCCAGCAGCCCTGCCCTAGGGATTGAGCAGTTCTTC
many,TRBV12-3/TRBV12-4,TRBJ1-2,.,CASSFSGYTF,TGTGCCAGCAGTTTTTCCGGCTACACCTTC
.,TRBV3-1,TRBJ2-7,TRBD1,CASSPQGAGEQYF,TGTGCCAGCAGCCCTCAGGGGGCAGGAGAGCAGTACTTC
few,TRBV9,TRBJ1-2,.,CASSVGVSGGVYGYTF,TGTGCCAGCAGCGTAGGGGTGTCCGGGGGCGTCTATGGCTACACCTTC
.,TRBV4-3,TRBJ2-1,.,CASSVAPQGPQFF,TGCGCCAGCAGCGTAGCCCCACAGGGTCCCCAGTTCTTC
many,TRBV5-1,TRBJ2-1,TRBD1,CASSLEGQGAYNEQFF,TGCGCCAGCAGCTTGGAAGGGCAGGGGGCCTACAATGAGCAGTTCTTC
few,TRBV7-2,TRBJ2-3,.,CASSLTYTDTQYF,TGTGCCAGCAGCTTAACTTACACAGATACGCAGTATTTT
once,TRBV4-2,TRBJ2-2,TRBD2,CASSTLGTSGGATGELFF,TGTGCCAGCAGCACGCTCGGGACTAGCGGGGGGGCAACCGGGGAGCTGTTTTTT
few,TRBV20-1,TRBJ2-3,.,CSAPSDPSTDTQYF,TGCAGTGCCCCGAGCGACCCAAGCACAGATACGCAGTATTTT
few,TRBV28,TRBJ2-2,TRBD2,CASYSSGVTGELFF,TGTGCCAGCTACTCGAGCGGGGTAACCGGGGAGCTGTTTTTT
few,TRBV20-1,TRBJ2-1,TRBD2,CSALKGPGGNEQFF,TGCAGTGCTCTTAAGGGTCCCGGGGGGAACGAGCAGTTCTTC
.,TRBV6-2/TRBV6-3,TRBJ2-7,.,CASSQIAYEQYF,TGTGCCAGCAGTCAGATCGCCTACGAGCAGTACTTC
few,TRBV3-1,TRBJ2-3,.,CASSLNWWADTQYF,TGTGCCAGCAGCTTGAACTGGTGGGCAGATACGCAGTATTTT
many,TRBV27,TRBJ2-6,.,CASRLSGANVLTF,TGTGCCAGCAGGCTCTCTGGGGCCAACGTCCTGACTTTC
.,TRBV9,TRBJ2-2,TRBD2,CASSASLSGGRGTGELFF,TGTGCCAGCAGCGCGTCCCTTAGCGGGGGACGTGGCACCGGGGAGCTGTTTTTT
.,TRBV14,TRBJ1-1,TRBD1,CASSGQVEAFF,TGTGCCAGCAGCGGACAGGTTGAAGCTTTCTTT
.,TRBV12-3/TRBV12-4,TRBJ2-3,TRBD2,CASSSSGRRGTVTDTQYF,TGTGCCAGCAGTTCCTCTGGAAGGCGGGGGACTGTCACAGATACGCAGTATTTT
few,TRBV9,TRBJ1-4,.,CASSVGRGAFQLRNEKLFF,TGTGCCAGCAGCGTAGGCAGGGGAGCCTTTCAACTTCGTAATGAAAAACTGTTTTTT
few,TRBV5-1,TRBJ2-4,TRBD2,CASSRTGTSSDIQYF,TGCGCCAGCAGCCGGACCGGGACTAGCAGTGACATTCAGTACTTC
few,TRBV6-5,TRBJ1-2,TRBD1,CASSQQGEGYGYTF,TGTGCCAGCAGTCAACAGGGGGAGGGGTATGGCTACACCTTC
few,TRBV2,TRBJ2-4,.,CASSDSGTKNIQYF,TGTGCCAGCAGTGATTCGGGAACCAAAAACATTCAGTACTTC
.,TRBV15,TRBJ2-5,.,CATSRDVNRKETQYF,TGTGCCACCAGCAGAGATGTTAACAGAAAAGAGACCCAGTACTTC
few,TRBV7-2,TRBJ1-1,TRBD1,CASSIRDRVAFF,TGTGCCAGCAGCATTCGGGACAGGGTCGCTTTCTTT
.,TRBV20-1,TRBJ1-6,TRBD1,CSARDRARSSPLHF,TGCAGTGCCCGAGACAGGGCGCGCAGTTCACCCCTCCACTTT
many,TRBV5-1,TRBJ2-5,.,CASSLIGQETQYF,TGCGCCAGCAGCTTGATCGGCCAAGAGACCCAGTACTTC
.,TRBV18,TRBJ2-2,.,CASSPLSEGTSGELFF,TGTGCCAGCTCACCCCTATCGGAAGGAACATCCGGGGAGCTGTTTTTT
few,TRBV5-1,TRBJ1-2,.,CASSLDVRGYTF,TGCGCCAGCAGCTTAGACGTCCGGGGCTACACCTTC
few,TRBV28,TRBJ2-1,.,CASTGKRTSYNEQFF,TGTGCCAGCACAGGAAAACGGACCTCTTACAATGAGCAGTTCTTC
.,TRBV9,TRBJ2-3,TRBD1,CASRSSGTGADTQYF,TGTGCCAGCAGGTCATCCGGGACAGGAGCAGATACGCAGTATTTT
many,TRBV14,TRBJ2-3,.,CASSQFRGRTDTQYF,TGTGCCAGCAGCCAATTCAGGGGACGCACAGATACGCAGTATTTT
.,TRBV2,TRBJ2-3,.,CASSRDLLTADTQYF,TGTGCCAGCAGTAGGGACCTCCTGACAGCAGATACGCAGTATTTT